This TCR beta chain was captured by sequencing in a study of CD8 T cells in Susac syndrome. Overall study results and limits: That the number of individuals in its TCR sequencing and HLA analysis was relatively small was acknowledged by the study.

Of note for this clonotype: The antigen remains undetermined.

RNA in amounts of 0.5 to 1 ug was reverse transcribed with random hexamers. Amplification of TCR beta CDR3 across 54 Vbeta and 13 Jbeta was performed with immunoSEQ multiplex PCR. From the immunoSEQ multiplex PCR reads, TCRdb called clonotypes with MiXCR, one entry per CDR3 protein. Of approximately 200,000 distinct CDR3 sequences listed, 85% to 95% are singletons. After removal of 4 bases from V and 10 bases from J, the junction contained 6 bases not matched to a gene. The CDR3 has 13 residues. Germline V lookup: CDR1 LGHDT, CDR2 YNNKEL (reference sequence). Sequencing targeted TCR beta in T cells from blood (CD8+ and CD4+). It was treatment-naive patients with stable or active relapsing-remitting disease who made up the multiple sclerosis controls.

The specimen sequenced was CD4+ T cells from PBMCs. The sequence was obtained from a human donor with multiple sclerosis. The V gene is TRBV3-1, the J gene TRBJ2-1; 8 bases agree with TRBD2. This chain's CDR3 is CASSPERGREQFF. CDR3 DNA: TGTGCCAGCAGCCCGGAGCGGGGGCGGGAGCAGTTCTTC.